Shown below are 23 T cell receptor beta chains from a single sample sequenced in a study of blood T cell repertoires in COVID-19 (dated by TCRdb to the early 2020s). Receptors were amplified or captured by the immunoSEQ multiplex PCR assay. The table comes from immuneACCESS by way of TCRdb, which keeps in-frame sequences with V and J called. Part of the clones is missing from these tables; in studies checked, under half for an unresolved V gene and the rest for unknown reasons. The sample table records 100,000 to 150,000 clones; 75% to 90% of these occur just once. 3.2% of the sample is taken by the ten largest. The sample taken for sequencing was peripheral blood. The receptors derive from a woman of 80 years or more with COVID-19, enrolled during active disease.

The genes are TRBV6-5 and TRBJ1-1, with no clear D. Germline CDR1 and CDR2: MNHEY and SVGAGI. V was shortened by 5 bases and J by 0 bases, with 10 bases between the two germline ends. This CDR3 is built from 14 residues. The CDR3 nucleotides are TGTGCCAGCAGTCGCGGCGCAATGAACACTGAAGCTTTCTTT. It yields the protein CASSRGAMNTEAFF.

The chain combines TRBV9 with TRBJ2-1; tentative D call: TRBD2 (5 bases). The ends were cut back, 4 bases at V and 9 bases at J, with 17 bases in the middle. CDR3 length: 14 amino acids. Germline lookup yields CDR1 SGDLS and CDR2 YYNGEE. The CDR3 sequence: CASSLSEGPGEQFF. The CDR3 DNA follows: TGTGCCAGCAGCCTTAGTGAGGGTCCCGGTGAGCAGTTCTTC.

CDR3 coding DNA: TGTGCCAGCAGCCCCGGGGACAGGGGTCAGCCCCAGCATTTT. This sequence encodes CASSPGDRGQPQHF. The rearrangement uses TRBV7-3 and TRBJ1-5, with 10 bases identical to TRBD1. V dropped 5 bases and J dropped 6; count of bases not matched to a gene: 4. Per the germline V gene, CDR1 is SGHTA and CDR2 is FQGTGA. CDR3 length: 14 amino acids.

The chain combines TRBV5-1 with TRBJ1-3, with D tentatively TRBD1 (6 bases). The CDR3 totals 17 residues. V was clipped by 3 bases and J by 4 bases, with 20 bases between them. The germline gives CDR1 SGHRS, CDR2 YFSETQ. The CDR3 bases are TGCGCCAGCAGCTCCCTCGGACAGTCCGGGCCAGGAAACACCATATATTTT. As protein: CASSSLGQSGPGNTIYF.

The rearrangement uses TRBV29-1 and TRBJ2-1; 10 positions match TRBD2. V dropped 7 bases and J dropped 9; count of bases not matched to a gene: 6. The CDR3 covers 12 residues. Per germline, CDR1 SQVTM and CDR2 ANQGSEA. CDR3 nucleotides: TGCAGCGCTCGGACTAGCGGCGGTGAGCAGTTCTTC. Translating it yields CSARTSGGEQFF.

The V and J genes are TRBV5-1 and TRBJ1-3; TRBD1 might be the D (5 bases). Trimming took off 0 bases at V and 4 bases at J, with 14 bases between the two ends. Germline loops: CDR1 SGHRS, CDR2 YFSETQ. The CDR3 totals 16 residues. Written as DNA, the CDR3 is TGCGCCAGCAGCTTGGCCGGGGGACGAGAAGGAAACACCATATATTTT. It specifies CASSLAGGREGNTIYF. Full variable domain (remainder filled in from reference TRBV5-1 and TRBJ1-3): KAGVTQTPRYLIKTRGQQVTLSCSPISGHRSVSWYQQTPGQGLQFLFEYFSETQRNKGNFPGRFSGRQFSNSRSEMNVSTLELGDSALYLCASSLAGGREGNTIYFGEGSWLTVV.

V usage is TRBV7-8 and J usage is TRBJ2-7; D gene uncertain. Germline V gene sequence: CDR1 SGHVS, CDR2 FQNEAQ. Trimming took 5 bases from V and 3 from J, leaving 8 bases between them. The CDR3 runs 12 residues. CDR3 sequence reads: CASSRNSYEQYF. CDR3 coding DNA: TGTGCCAGCAGCCGTAACAGCTACGAGCAGTACTTC.

The count of this clone is one. The chain uses TRBV5-5 and TRBJ2-1; a possible D gene is TRBD2 (5 bases). The CDR3 extends over 14 amino acids. Germline CDR1 is SGHKS and CDR2 is YYEKEE (reference sequence). Between the trimmed V and J ends, which lost 3 bases and 4 bases, there was a span of 11 bases. This chain's CDR3 is CASSSGGAYNEQFF. The CDR3 nucleotides read TGTGCCAGCAGCTCTGGAGGAGCTTACAATGAGCAGTTCTTC.

This chain links TRBV4-1 with TRBJ1-1; D is undetermined. Per germline, CDR1 MGHRA and CDR2 YSYEKL. This CDR3 is 15 amino acids long. V was trimmed by 1 base and J by 7 bases, leaving 16 bases between them. CDR3 loop: CASSQVEKEPGEAFF. For the CDR3, the DNA is TGCGCCAGCAGCCAAGTAGAGAAAGAACCGGGTGAAGCTTTCTTT.

The V call is TRBV12-3 or TRBV12-4, the J call TRBJ1-6; D not certain. The V gene lost 5 bases and the J gene lost 8 bases, with 10 bases spanning the gap. The CDR3 sequence is 13 residues long. CDR3 amino acids: CASSPARDSPLHF. In nucleotides, the CDR3 is TGTGCCAGCAGTCCCGCGAGGGATTCACCCCTCCACTTT.

The J gene is TRBJ1-2, the V gene TRBV18; 8 nucleotides line up with TRBD1. This CDR3 contains 17 residues. The junction had 11 bases not matched to a gene; V was cut back by 2 bases and J by 3 bases. CDR1 and CDR2 from the germline V gene are KGHSH and LQKENI. For the CDR3, the DNA is TGTGCCAGCTCACCAAAGCGCCCCGGACAGGGATACTATGGCTACACCTTC. Its protein is CASSPKRPGQGYYGYTF.

The gene calls are TRBV5-6 and TRBJ2-7; TRBD2 matches 7 bases. V trimming: 0 bases; J trimming: 7 bases; junction bases outside the gene matches: 1. Germline-derived CDR1 and CDR2 are SGHDT and YYEEEE. The CDR3 totals 12 residues. CDR3 protein: CASSLAGGEQYF. In nucleotides, the CDR3 is TGTGCCAGCAGCTTGGCCGGGGGGGAGCAGTACTTC.

The V call is TRBV27, the J call TRBJ1-1; possible D gene TRBD1, 6 bases. V was pared by 4 bases and J by 4 bases, with 16 bases between. The CDR3 spans 15 residues. The germline gives CDR1 MNHEY, CDR2 SMNVEV (reference sequence). For the CDR3, the DNA is TGTGCCAGCAGTTCCCTACAGGGACGTGGCACTGAAGCTTTCTTT. Translation: CASSSLQGRGTEAFF.

This clone came up a few times. The chain combines TRBV7-3 with TRBJ2-1; TRBD2 might be the D (5 bases). This CDR3 contains 16 residues. Trimming removed 5 bases at V and 0 bases at J, with 14 bases between. Germline loops: CDR1 SGHTA, CDR2 FQGTGA. The CDR3 DNA reads as TGTGCCAGCAGCAAAAGCGGAGGTGGCTCCTACAATGAGCAGTTCTTC. The encoded protein is CASSKSGGGSYNEQFF.

The chain combines TRBV6-2 or TRBV6-3 with TRBJ2-7; D gene ambiguous. Trimming removed 5 bases from V and 6 bases from J, with 17 bases in between. From germline, CDR1 is MNHEY and CDR2 SVGEGT. CDR3 length: 14 amino acids. CDR3 coding DNA: TGTGCCAGCAGTCCCGTAACCAAAGGAGTCGAGCAGTACTTC. Translation: CASSPVTKGVEQYF.

This chain joins TRBV6-5 and TRBJ1-2; 8 nucleotides align to TRBD1. Germline CDR1 reads MNHEY; CDR2 reads SVGAGI. The CDR3 is 13 residues long. The J segment lost 7 bases and the V segment lost 5 bases, leaving 6 bases of the junction unmatched. CDR3: CASSRQGFSGYTF. In nucleotides, the CDR3 is TGTGCCAGCAGTAGACAGGGGTTTAGTGGCTACACCTTC.

The J gene is TRBJ2-5, the V gene TRBV6-4; no definite D call. Germline CDR1 is MRHNA and CDR2 is SNTAGT. The CDR3 is 13 amino acids. V shed 0 bases and J shed 1 base, with 3 bases lying between them. In DNA form, the CDR3 reads TGTGCCAGCAGTGACTCCCTCCAAGAGACCCAGTACTTC. Translating it yields CASSDSLQETQYF.

This chain links TRBV9 with TRBJ1-1; D not resolved. In germline, CDR1 is SGDLS, CDR2 YYNGEE. The CDR3 spans 13 residues. Between the trimmed V and J ends, which lost 1 base and 3 bases, there was a span of 7 bases. The CDR3 coding sequence is TGTGCCAGCAGCGTATTAGGAGACACTGAAGCTTTCTTT. Translated, it gives CASSVLGDTEAFF.

CDR3 DNA: TGTGCCAGCAGCGTAGACGGACTGTCGAACACTGAAGCTTTCTTT. It specifies CASSVDGLSNTEAFF. J is TRBJ1-1 and V is TRBV9; D gene ambiguous. The CDR3 length is 15 residues. Germline V gene sequence: CDR1 SGDLS, CDR2 YYNGEE. With 0 bases removed from V and 1 base from J, the gap between germline ends came to 10 bases.

The chain links TRBV7-3 to TRBJ2-1; 7 bases are a match to TRBD1. The CDR3 runs to 13 residues. Germline V CDR1 and CDR2: SGHTA, FQGTGA. Trimming removed 8 bases from V and 10 bases from J; junction bases left unmatched: 11. The CDR3 coding sequence is TGTGCCAGCGGACAGACAGGGACGGGGGAGCAGTTCTTC. It specifies CASGQTGTGEQFF.

The rearrangement joins TRBV3-1 (or the pseudogene TRBV3-2) to TRBJ2-7, with TRBD1 identical over 7 bases. J gave up 4 bases and V 3 bases, and 6 bases lay outside the gene matches. Germline V gene lookup returns CDR1 LGHDT and CDR2 YNNKEL (reference sequence). The CDR3 totals 14 residues. The CDR3 spells CASSHGQTGYEQYF. The CDR3 DNA reads TGTGCCAGCAGCCACGGACAGACAGGGTACGAGCAGTACTTC.

V is TRBV24-1 and J is TRBJ2-2, with 8 positions matching TRBD1. The V gene end was trimmed by 10 bases and the J gene end by 4 bases; junction bases not matched to a gene: 4. The CDR3 consists of 13 residues. Germline V gene sequence: CDR1 KGHDR, CDR2 SFDVKD. Here the CDR3 reads CATQGVVTGELFF. CDR3 in DNA: TGTGCCACACAGGGGGTTGTCACCGGGGAGCTGTTTTTT.

The rearrangement uses TRBV15 and TRBJ2-3, with TRBD2 identical over 8 bases. V dropped 3 bases and J dropped 4; count of bases not matched to a gene: 12. There are 17 residues in the CDR3. CDR1 and CDR2 (germline): LNHNV, YYDKDF (reference sequence). This CDR3 reads CATSRDLAGLSADTQYF. The CDR3 DNA is TGTGCCACCAGCAGGGACTTAGCGGGGCTCTCGGCAGATACGCAGTATTTT.